This T cell receptor (beta chain) was captured by sequencing in a study of shared clonotypes between healthy human individuals. For the study at large: CD8 memory received one plate per donor, CD8 naive two, CD4 memory three and CD4 naive three.

Within Nashville, Tennessee resided all donors, each a Caucasian adult. Genomic DNA of each subset was evenly split across several immunoSEQ plates. TCRdb keeps only in-frame clones here, not all; method: immunoSEQ multiplex PCR. Of roughly 700,000 clones listed, under 80% are singletons. V was trimmed by 11 bases and J by 2 bases, leaving 10 bases between them. The germline V gene has CDR1 SEHNR and CDR2 FQNEAQ (reference sequence). This CDR3 region has 12 residues. The clonotype comes from a woman aged 25-40 years in good health. Sequencing input: memory CD4+ T cells sorted from blood. Subset of the sample: CD45RA-negative fraction. V gene TRBV7-9 combines with J gene TRBJ1-3; the D is unclear. In DNA form, the CDR3 reads TGTGCCTCGAAGAGCGCTGGAAACACCATATATTTT. It is translated as CASKSAGNTIYF.